The 25 T cell receptor beta chains given below trace back to one sample, sequenced in a study of monozygotic twins with inflammatory bowel disease (dated by TCRdb to between 2018 and 2021). Libraries were constructed by 5' RACE. Sequencing instrument: Illumina HiSeq 2500. TCRdb reprocessed the reads and provides one entry for every CDR3 protein sequence; no DNA is given. This sample's table has entries for more than 85,000 distinct CDR3 sequences. Of the sample, approximately 13% is held by the ten largest clones. Sequenced sample: blood. Source of these receptors: a human donor with ulcerative colitis or Crohn's disease, or a healthy co-twin of an affected twin (not recorded which).

The chain links TRBV7-6 to TRBJ1-6; TCRdb proposes TRBD1, but this gene call is untestable without DNA. Germline V gene data show CDR1 as SGHVS and CDR2 as FNYEAQ. The CDR3 has 15 amino acids. CDR3: CASSLGAGGNSPLHF.

The chain couples TRBV2 to TRBJ2-1; TCRdb picks TRBD2, but there is no DNA to check that call. Germline V gene data show CDR1 as SNHLY and CDR2 as FYNNEI. The CDR3 totals 14 residues. The CDR3 loop reads CASREGLLVGVQFF.

The CDR3 region is CASRDRDSYEQYF. The genes are TRBV5-6 and TRBJ2-7; TCRdb selects TRBD1, and the lack of DNA leaves this call unchecked. Germline values: CDR1 SGHDT, CDR2 YYEEEE. The CDR3 is 13 amino acids.

V gene TRBV7-8 combines with J gene TRBJ1-2. CDR3 length: 14 residues. The germline gives CDR1 SGHVS, CDR2 FQNEAQ. The CDR3 region is CASSAGNLPYGYTF.

This chain uses TRBV7-2 with TRBJ2-5; TCRdb reports TRBD1, a call that lacks DNA to check it against. This CDR3 comprises 13 residues. Germline V gives CDR1 SGHTA, CDR2 FQGNSA. This CDR3 is CASSQYRDETQYF. Drawing the rest from reference TRBV7-2 and TRBJ2-5, the complete variable domain is GAGVSQSPSNKVTEKGKDVELRCDPISGHTALYWYRQSLGQGLEFLIYFQGNSAPDKSGLPSDRFSAERTGGSVSTLTIQRTQQEDSAVYLCASSQYRDETQYFGPGTRLLVL.

The gene calls are TRBV7-2 and TRBJ2-2; TCRdb names TRBD1, which stays unverified in the absence of DNA. Germline V gene sequence: CDR1 SGHTA, CDR2 FQGNSA. The CDR3 is made up of 16 amino acids. This CDR3 is CASSDRTGTNTGELFF. The whole variable domain, remainder taken from reference TRBV7-2 and TRBJ2-2, is GAGVSQSPSNKVTEKGKDVELRCDPISGHTALYWYRQSLGQGLEFLIYFQGNSAPDKSGLPSDRFSAERTGGSVSTLTIQRTQQEDSAVYLCASSDRTGTNTGELFFGEGSRLTVL.

The CDR3 spells CASSRQGAYEQYF. The chain is built from TRBV7-2 and TRBJ2-7; the D call from TCRdb, TRBD1, cannot be confirmed without DNA. In germline, CDR1 is SGHTA, CDR2 FQGNSA. This CDR3 spans 13 amino acids.

The genes are TRBV18 and TRBJ1-2; the TCRdb call, TRBD1, lacks DNA for checking. CDR1 and CDR2 from the germline V gene are KGHSH and LQKENI. CDR3 length equals 15 residues. CDR3 in amino acids: CASSPRTGPNYGYTF.

This chain joins TRBV3-1 and TRBJ1-4; the D call from TCRdb, TRBD1, cannot be confirmed without DNA. This CDR3 has 14 amino acids. In germline, CDR1 is LGHDT, CDR2 YNNKEL (reference sequence). The chain's CDR3 is CASSPQGEDEKLFF.

The chain combines TRBV5-1 with TRBJ2-3; with no DNA, the TCRdb D assignment of TRBD1 cannot be verified. This CDR3 is 14 amino acids long. CDR1 and CDR2 (germline): SGHRS, YFSETQ. CDR3 region: CASMQGAFTDTQYF.

The chain carries TRBV6-1 and TRBJ2-7. The CDR3 totals 13 residues. Germline CDR1 reads MNHNS; CDR2 reads SASEGT. CDR3 residues: CASSTRRGHEQYF.

The chain couples TRBV5-5 to TRBJ2-2. The CDR3 contains 13 residues. The germline gives CDR1 SGHKS, CDR2 YYEKEE (reference sequence). The CDR3 sequence: CASSFSYTGELFF.

The V call is TRBV20-1, the J call TRBJ1-5. The CDR3 runs to 14 residues. Germline loops: CDR1 DFQATT, CDR2 SNEGSKA (reference sequence). This chain's CDR3 is CSASENYSNQPQHF.

The rearrangement joins TRBV12-3 or TRBV12-4 to TRBJ2-2; TCRdb reports TRBD1, a call that lacks DNA to check it against. This CDR3 is 16 amino acids long. CDR3 in amino acids: CASSGTAPRRAGELFF.

V usage is TRBV4-3 and J usage is TRBJ1-2. This CDR3 has 15 amino acids. Germline values: CDR1 LGHNA, CDR2 YSLEER. The CDR3 loop reads CASSQESQRAYGYTF.

CDR3 in amino acids: CASSPDSTSGNTIYF. This chain connects TRBV7-2 to TRBJ1-3; TCRdb proposes TRBD1, but this gene call is untestable without DNA. The CDR3 is 15 amino acids. Per germline, CDR1 SGHTA and CDR2 FQGNSA.

This CDR3 reads CASSQNLYNEELFF. The J gene is TRBJ1-4, the V gene TRBV4-3. Germline values: CDR1 LGHNA, CDR2 YSLEER. The CDR3 runs 14 residues.

The chain carries TRBV7-2 and TRBJ2-7. This CDR3 spans 13 amino acids. Germline lookup yields CDR1 SGHTA and CDR2 FQGNSA. This CDR3 reads CASSLVGEDEQYF.

This chain joins TRBV5-6 and TRBJ1-1. The CDR3 is made up of 15 amino acids. CDR1 SGHDT and CDR2 YYEEEE come from the germline V gene. The chain's CDR3 is CASSFAPEGIPEAFF.

The rearrangement links TRBV3-1 to TRBJ2-3. The CDR3 extends over 14 amino acids. Germline V gives CDR1 LGHDT, CDR2 YNNKEL (reference sequence). The CDR3 sequence is CASSQDFDTDTQYF.

V usage is TRBV18 and J usage is TRBJ2-3; TCRdb reports TRBD2, a call that lacks DNA to check it against. The CDR3 has 17 amino acids. CDR1 is KGHSH, CDR2 LQKENI, per germline. The CDR3 here is CASSPFEREWVTDTQYF.

The V gene is TRBV28, the J gene TRBJ1-1. Germline lookup yields CDR1 MDHEN and CDR2 SYDVKM. The CDR3 is made up of 16 amino acids. The CDR3: CASSPGGSREDTEAFF.

The chain has TRBV7-9 and TRBJ2-1; without DNA, the TCRdb call of TRBD2 cannot be checked. This CDR3 is built from 17 residues. Germline assignment: CDR1 SEHNR and CDR2 FQNEAQ (reference sequence). The CDR3 is CASSLQGGVAALNEQFF.

The chain links TRBV5-6 to TRBJ2-4; absent DNA, TCRdb's TRBD1 call cannot be checked. This CDR3 region has 15 residues. Germline V lookup: CDR1 SGHDT, CDR2 YYEEEE. CDR3 in amino acids: CASSLQDRDKNIQYF.

The V call is TRBV5-1, the J call TRBJ1-5. This CDR3 region has 13 residues. The V gene's germline CDR1 is SGHRS and CDR2 YFSETQ. CDR3 in amino acids: CASSFLPNQPQHF.